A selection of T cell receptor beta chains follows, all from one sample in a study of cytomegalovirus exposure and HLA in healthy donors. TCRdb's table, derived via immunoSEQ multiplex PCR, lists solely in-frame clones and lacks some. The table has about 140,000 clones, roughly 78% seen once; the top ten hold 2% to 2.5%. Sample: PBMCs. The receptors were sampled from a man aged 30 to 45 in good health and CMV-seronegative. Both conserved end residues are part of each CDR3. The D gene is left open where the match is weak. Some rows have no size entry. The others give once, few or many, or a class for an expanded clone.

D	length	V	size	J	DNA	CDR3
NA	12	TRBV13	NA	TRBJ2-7	TGTGCCAGCAGCTTGTACGGTGGCGAGCAGTACTTC	CASSLYGGEQYF
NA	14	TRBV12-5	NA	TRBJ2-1	TGTGCTAGTGCCATTGGAGGGCGAGTCCATGAGCAGTTCTTC	CASAIGGRVHEQFF
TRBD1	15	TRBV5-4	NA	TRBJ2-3	TGTGCCAGCAGCTACGGACAGGGATTCACAGATACGCAGTATTTT	CASSYGQGFTDTQYF
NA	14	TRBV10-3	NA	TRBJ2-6	TGTGCCAGCATCGTCCAGGCTGGGGCCAACGTCCTGACTTTC	CASIVQAGANVLTF
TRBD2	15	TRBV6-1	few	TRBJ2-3	TGTGCCAGCAGCCCTTTGGCGGGGGGCACAGATACGCAGTATTTT	CASSPLAGGTDTQYF
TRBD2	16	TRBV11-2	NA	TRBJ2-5	TGTGCCAGCAGCTTAGCACTAGCGGGGCCGCGGGAGACCCAGTACTTC	CASSLALAGPRETQYF
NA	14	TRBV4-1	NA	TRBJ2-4	TGCGCCAGCAGCCAGCGGGGCGGCGAAAACATTCAGTACTTC	CASSQRGGENIQYF
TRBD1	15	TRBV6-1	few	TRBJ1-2	TGTGCCAGCACAATAAACACCGGGACAGCCGATGGCTACACCTTC	CASTINTGTADGYTF
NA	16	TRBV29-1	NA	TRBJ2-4	TGCAGCGTCGGACAGCGTTTCTATAAAGCCAAAAACATTCAGTACTTC	CSVGQRFYKAKNIQYF
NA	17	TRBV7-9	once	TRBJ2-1	TGTGCCAGCAGCTTAGGGAAGCTCGCTGGAGTCGCACAATGGCAGTTCTTC	CASSLGKLAGVAQWQFF
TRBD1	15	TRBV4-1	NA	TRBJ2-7	TGCGCCAGCAGCCAAGTTGGGACAGGGGGGTGGGAGCAGTACTTC	CASSQVGTGGWEQYF
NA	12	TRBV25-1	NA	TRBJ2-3	TGTGCCAGCGCGGGGACAGTCGATACGCAGTATTTT	CASAGTVDTQYF
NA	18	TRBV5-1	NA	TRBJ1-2	TGCGCCAGCAGCTTGGAAAGCCGGCCCCGTCGGGGGGCTAGTGGCTACACCTTC	CASSLESRPRRGASGYTF
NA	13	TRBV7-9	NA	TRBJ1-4	TGTGCCAGCAGCTTAGTAGGGGGAGAAAAACTGTTTTTT	CASSLVGGEKLFF
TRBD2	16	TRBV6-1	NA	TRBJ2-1	TGTGCCAGCAGTGATCTGACTAGCGGGAAAGGATATGAGCAGTTCTTC	CASSDLTSGKGYEQFF
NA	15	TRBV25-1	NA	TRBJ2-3	TGTGCCAGCAGTGGCCGACAGATTAGCACAGATACGCAGTATTTT	CASSGRQISTDTQYF
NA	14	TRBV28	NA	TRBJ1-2	TGTGCCAGCAGTTCCGGGACACCCAACTACCGCTACACCTTC	CASSSGTPNYRYTF
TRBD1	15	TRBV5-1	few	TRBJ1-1	TGCGCCAGCAGCTCGGGACAGCTAGTGGACACTGAAGCTTTCTTT	CASSSGQLVDTEAFF
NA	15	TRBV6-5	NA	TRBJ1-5	TGTGCCAGCAGTTATGGCAGGGGACCCAATCAGCCCCAGAATTTT	CASSYGRGPNQPQNF
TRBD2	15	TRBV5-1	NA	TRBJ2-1	TGCGCCAGCAGCGCCGGGGTAGCGGGGGGGGGTGAGCAGTTCTTC	CASSAGVAGGGEQFF
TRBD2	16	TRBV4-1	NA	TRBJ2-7	TGCGCCAGCAGCCAAGATCGGCTAGCGGGAGGCCACGAGCAGTACTTC	CASSQDRLAGGHEQYF
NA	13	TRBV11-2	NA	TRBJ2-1	TGTGCCTCACGGGAAGGGAGGAACAATGAGCAGTTCTTC	CASREGRNNEQFF
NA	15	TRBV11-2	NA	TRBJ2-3	TGTGCCAGCAGCTTGACATGGACTAGCACAGATACGCAGTATTTT	CASSLTWTSTDTQYF
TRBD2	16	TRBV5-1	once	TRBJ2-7	TGCGCCAGCAGCTTGGCTAGCGGGGGGGCTCACTACGAGCAGTACTTC	CASSLASGGAHYEQYF
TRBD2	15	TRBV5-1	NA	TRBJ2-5	TGCGCCAGCAGCGGACCCGGGACTAGCGGAGAGACCCAGTACTTC	CASSGPGTSGETQYF
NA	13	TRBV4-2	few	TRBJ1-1	TGTGCCAGCAGCCGTACAGGTTCCACTGAAGCTTTCTTT	CASSRTGSTEAFF
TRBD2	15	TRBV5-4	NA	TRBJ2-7	TGTGCCAGCAGCTCGTCCGGGACTAGTGCCTACGAGCAGTACTTC	CASSSSGTSAYEQYF
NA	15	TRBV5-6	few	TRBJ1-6	TGTGCCAGCAGCTCTGACCCCCAGGGATGGTCACCCCTCCACTTT	CASSSDPQGWSPLHF
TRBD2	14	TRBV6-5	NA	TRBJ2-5	TGTGCCAGCATGGAAGCGGGAGCGGGGAAGACCCAGTACTTC	CASMEAGAGKTQYF
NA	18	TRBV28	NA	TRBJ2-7	TGTGCCAGCAGTTTCCCCCTACTCCGGGACTCAGGAACCTACGAGCAGTACTTC	CASSFPLLRDSGTYEQYF
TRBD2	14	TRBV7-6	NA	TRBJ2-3	TGTGCCAGCAGCTTAGAGACTAGCGACGATACGCAGTATTTT	CASSLETSDDTQYF
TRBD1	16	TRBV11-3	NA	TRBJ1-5	TGTGCCAGCAGCTTAGATGGGGAGACAGGGAATCAGCCCCAGCATTTT	CASSLDGETGNQPQHF
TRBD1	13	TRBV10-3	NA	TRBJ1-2	TGTGCCATCAGTCCGGGACAGGGTGATGGCTACACCTTC	CAISPGQGDGYTF
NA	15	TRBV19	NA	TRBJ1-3	TGTGCCAGTAGTATTGTTCCAGCTAGTGGAAACACCATATATTTT	CASSIVPASGNTIYF
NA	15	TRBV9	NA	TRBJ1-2	TGTGCCAGCAGCGGCCTTAGCAGGGCCGGCTATGGCTACACCTTC	CASSGLSRAGYGYTF
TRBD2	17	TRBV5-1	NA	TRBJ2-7	TGCGCCAGCACCCGGAGGTGGCTAGCGGGGGGGCAGGACGAGCAGTACTTC	CASTRRWLAGGQDEQYF
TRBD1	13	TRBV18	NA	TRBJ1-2	TGTGCCAGCTCACCACATGACAGGGCTGGCTACACCTTC	CASSPHDRAGYTF